This note documents a single T cell receptor (beta chain) sequence. Its target antigen remains unknown. Base qualities are not at hand, and no much larger clone is one base apart. V lost 7 bases and J lost 4 bases; the stretch between them is 12 bases long. According to the germline V gene, CDR1 reads MNHEY and CDR2 reads SVGEGT. The CDR3, cysteine through phenylalanine, is 13 amino acids long. Only the CDR3 part of the read is kept: 39 bases, read in frame from the first base. This record comes from a study of vaccination and CD4 T cells after COVID-19 (dated by TCRdb to between 2021 and 2024). For the wider study: SARS-CoV-2 positivity had been established in the convalescent patients by nasal swab PCR, and mild disease was recorded in roughly 10 of these patients and severe disease in one. Six males and four females were included in the convalescent cohort, with two Hispanic individuals, seven Caucasians, two Asians and one multiracial person represented. Two doses of either the Pfizer-BioNTech BNT162b2 vaccine (n=8) or the Moderna mRNA-1273 vaccine (n=2) were administered to participants. Post-COVID blood samples were collected from convalescent patients a median of around 100 days after diagnosis, with a range of about 30 to 161 days. Post-vaccine blood samples were collected a median of about 69 days after the second vaccine dose, ranging from about 12 to 241 days. A few convalescent patients gave samples both early after vaccination (day 14) and late after vaccination (days 161 to 241). In approximately ten COVID-19 convalescent patients and a handful of infection-naive healthy vaccine recipients, the spike-specific CD4+ TCR repertoire before mRNA vaccination was compared with the repertoire after mRNA vaccination.

To prepare the library, PCR was applied. Sequenced using an Illumina iSeq 100. The study's processing was this. Non-productive sequences were removed, and CDR3s that did not start with C, did not end with F or W, or were shorter than 7 amino acids were discarded. CDR3 homology was assessed with Levenshtein distances (stringdist) and unrooted phylogenetic trees (ape) in R version 3.6.1. Starting from the raw public reads, TCRdb applied fastp trimming at Q25, assembled clones with MiXCR and retained in-frame beta chains. Rows merge per CDR3 protein into single entries with the most common DNA and genes. Clone size and V and J calls follow TCRdb, not the original study. The sample table records 25,000 to 30,000 distinct CDR3 sequences; 45% to 65% of these occur just once. In total, the top ten clones hold around 5.5% of the sample. Explained via the paper, the time point label denotes: late sampling 161 to 241 days after vaccination in a few convalescent patients. The convalescent patients' positive SARS-CoV-2 PCR tests were from March to December 2020, which was before the Alpha, Beta and Delta variants emerged in the United States. PBMCs were separated from whole blood using Ficoll-Paque Plus gradient centrifugation and then either used fresh or cryopreserved at -140C.

Beyond this particular receptor, the publication reports: Among convalescent patients, a median about 86% of the SARS-CoV-2-reactive clones seen after vaccination appeared only after vaccination, which suggests priming specific to the vaccine. Of the vaccine-specific clones found in convalescent patients, nearly all (304 of 307) were mono-reactive for SARS-CoV-2 spike instead of being cross-reactive with common cold coronaviruses. The median number of SARS-CoV-2-reactive clonotypes rose from 21 after infection to some 40 after vaccination, but the change was not significant. The study included relatively few convalescent patients and did not analyze early timepoints after natural infection.

The sequence came from a human donor who had recovered from COVID-19. The sequenced sample was CD4+ T cells from blood, obtained about 7 months after SARS-CoV-2 vaccination. The V gene is TRBV6-2 or TRBV6-3 and the J gene is TRBJ2-3; TRBD2 is perhaps the D gene, given 6 matching bases. The DNA sequence is given as TGTGCCAGCACTCTAGGGGAGGCAGATACGCAGTATTTT. It translates to CASTLGEADTQYF.